Described below is a single TCR beta chain sequence and its context. This CDR3 is 16 amino acids long. Germline V lookup: CDR1 DFQATT, CDR2 SNEGSKA (reference sequence). With 0 bases clipped from V and 5 bases from J, the junction kept 12 bases outside the gene matches. Template material for amplifying TCR beta CDR3 regions consisted of RNA transcripts. Researchers ran a first-round RT-PCR on the TCR CDR3 using the HTBI primer set. TCRdb reprocessed the multiplex PCR reads with MiXCR, giving one entry per CDR3 protein. This sample has about 610,000 distinct CDR3 sequences, with roughly 15% found just once. This entry belongs to a study of T cells in Graves' hyperthyroidism and ophthalmopathy.

Sequencing was performed on blood. V gene TRBV20-1 combines with J gene TRBJ2-5, with TRBD2 matching 7 bases. The sequence derives from a middle-aged woman with Graves' ophthalmopathy. The CDR3 bases are TGCAGTGCTAGAGATGGTCGGAGGGAGGGCCCCGAGACCCAGTACTTC. Amino acid sequence: CSARDGRREGPETQYF.